Listed below are T cell receptor beta chains from one sample, sequenced in a study of blood T cell repertoires in COVID-19. TCRdb's copy holds only in-frame clones and misses some; the assay was immunoSEQ multiplex PCR. The data contain some 57,000 clones, around nine tenths of them singletons. Specimen: peripheral blood. These receptors originate from a human donor in a cohort sampled during active COVID-19. The conserved cysteine and the conserved F or W are not part of the CDR3 here.

V	J	CDR3
TRBV7-9	TRBJ2-3	ASSRPTRTDTQY
TRBV4-1	TRBJ2-1	ASSLRAGTGARRRTEQF
TRBV28	TRBJ1-6	ASSLTANNSPLH
TRBV11-2	TRBJ2-3	ASSSQGSSTDTQY
TRBV15	TRBJ2-3	ATSSSSGVITDTQY
TRBV6-4	TRBJ1-2	ASSLDGGIGYT
TRBV5-1	TRBJ2-7	ASIASGFKEDEQY
TRBV19	TRBJ1-6	ASSLGQSNSPLH
TRBV10-3	TRBJ1-3	AIRETGAGTIY
TRBV9	TRBJ1-4	ASSVAGTGAKLF
TRBV18	TRBJ2-3	ASSPRGSSTDTQY
TRBV2	TRBJ2-1	ASSMGRHNEQF
TRBV5-1	TRBJ2-1	ASSLGGPEQKF
TRBV29-1	TRBJ1-5	SVSTGVQQPQH
TRBV2	TRBJ1-6	ASRTDRGDSPLH
TRBV7-9	TRBJ1-5	ASTNEANQPQH
TRBV5-1	TRBJ1-5	ASSLEGAWGQPQH
TRBV3-1/TRBV3-2	TRBJ2-7	ASSPVVNDQQY
TRBV18	TRBJ1-5	ASSPIGHSNQPQH
TRBV6-6	TRBJ1-1	ASLNRRAMNTEAF
TRBV15	TRBJ1-1	ATSPLVGANTEAF
TRBV6-5	TRBJ2-7	ASSNLPGEQY
TRBV28	TRBJ1-4	ASRGQGTEKLF
TRBV7-2	TRBJ1-2	ASSFPRTGTNYGYT
TRBV18	TRBJ2-1	ASSPLDYNEQF
TRBV10-1	TRBJ1-1	ASRGSDRATEAF
TRBV3-1/TRBV3-2	TRBJ1-2	ASSHGSEDMNYGYT
TRBV7-2	TRBJ2-5	ASSSRTQY
TRBV2	TRBJ2-7	ASMGQGPHEQY
TRBV19	TRBJ2-2	ASEQAGELF
TRBV19	TRBJ1-5	ASSTTGLGNRYQPQH
TRBV5-1	TRBJ2-6	ASSLELSGANVLT
TRBV9	TRBJ1-2	ASSVSGTGKLYGYT
TRBV6-1	TRBJ1-2	ASSEGAQTYYGYT
TRBV10-3	TRBJ2-2	AISEVGTGSGELF
TRBV7-7	TRBJ2-1	ASSLDLAGGRNEQF
TRBV28	TRBJ2-7	ASQGVRYEQY
TRBV5-5	TRBJ2-1	ASSLVLYNEQF